This record concerns one T cell receptor (beta chain) sequence. This entry comes from a study of blood T cell repertoires in COVID-19. Study as a whole: Acute and convalescent COVID-19 samples came from the United States, Italy and Spain. Sample material is recorded as cDNA or gDNA derived from T cells, B-cell-depleted T cells, or PBMCs.

The germline V and J ends were trimmed by 3 bases and 6 bases, with 11 bases remaining between them. This CDR3 is 13 amino acids long. Germline V lookup: CDR1 LNHDA, CDR2 SQIVND (reference sequence). Original data processing: By means of reference gene primer amplification, nucleated cell counts were estimated. Method: immunoSEQ multiplex PCR; TCRdb's copy keeps in-frame clones and lacks some. That table gives V, J and clone size, and the DNA gave D and trimming. The top ten hold roughly 2.4% of the sample, which has approximately 240,000 clones, about 80% seen once. The sequencing input was peripheral blood. The clonotype originates from an older woman with acute or convalescent COVID-19. The chain has TRBV19 and TRBJ1-2, with D perhaps matching TRBD1 (6 bases). Here the CDR3 DNA reads TGTGCCAGTAGTATCGACAGGAAAGATGGCTACACCTTC. Its protein is CASSIDRKDGYTF.